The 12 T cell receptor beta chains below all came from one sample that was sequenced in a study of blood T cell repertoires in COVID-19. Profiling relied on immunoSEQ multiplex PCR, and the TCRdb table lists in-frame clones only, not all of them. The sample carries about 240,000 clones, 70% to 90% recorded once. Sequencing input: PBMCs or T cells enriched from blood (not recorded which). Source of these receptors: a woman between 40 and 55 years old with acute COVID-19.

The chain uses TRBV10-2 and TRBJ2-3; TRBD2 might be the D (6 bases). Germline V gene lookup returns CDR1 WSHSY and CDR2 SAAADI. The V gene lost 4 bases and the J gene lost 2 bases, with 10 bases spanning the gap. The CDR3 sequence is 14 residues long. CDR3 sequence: CASSAGETTDTQYF. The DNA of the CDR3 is TGCGCCAGCAGTGCGGGAGAGACCACAGATACGCAGTATTTT.

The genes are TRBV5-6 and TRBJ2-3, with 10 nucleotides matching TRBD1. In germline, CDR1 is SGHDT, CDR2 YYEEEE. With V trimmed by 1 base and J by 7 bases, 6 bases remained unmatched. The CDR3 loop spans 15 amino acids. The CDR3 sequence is CASSLRDRGLHTQYF. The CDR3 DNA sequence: TGTGCCAGCAGCTTGAGGGACAGGGGATTACATACGCAGTATTTT.

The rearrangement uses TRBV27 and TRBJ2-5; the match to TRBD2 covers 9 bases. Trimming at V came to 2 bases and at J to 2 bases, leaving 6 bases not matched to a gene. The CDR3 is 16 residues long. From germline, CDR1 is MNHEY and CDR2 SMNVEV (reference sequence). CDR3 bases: TGTGCCAGCAGTTTAACCCCTAGCGGGAAGCAAGAGACCCAGTACTTC. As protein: CASSLTPSGKQETQYF.

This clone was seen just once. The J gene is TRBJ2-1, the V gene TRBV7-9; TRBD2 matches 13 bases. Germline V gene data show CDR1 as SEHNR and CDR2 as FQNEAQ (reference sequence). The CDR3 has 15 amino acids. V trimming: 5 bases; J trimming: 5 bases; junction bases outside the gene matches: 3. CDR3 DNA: TGTGCCAGCAGCACCGGGACTAGCGGGGACAATGAGCAGTTCTTC. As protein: CASSTGTSGDNEQFF. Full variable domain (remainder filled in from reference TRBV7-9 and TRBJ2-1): DTGVSQNPRHKITKRGQNVTFRCDPISEHNRLYWYRQTLGQGPEFLTYFQNEAQLEKSRLLSDRFSAERPKGSFSTLEIQRTEQGDSAMYLCASSTGTSGDNEQFFGPGTRLTVL.

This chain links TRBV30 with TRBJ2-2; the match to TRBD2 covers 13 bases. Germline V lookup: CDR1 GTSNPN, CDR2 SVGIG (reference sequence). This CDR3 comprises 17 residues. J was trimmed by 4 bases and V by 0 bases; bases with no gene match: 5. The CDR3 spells CAWSVTSGRGGTGELFF. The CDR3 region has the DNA TGTGCCTGGAGTGTTACTAGCGGGAGGGGTGGCACCGGGGAGCTGTTTTTT.

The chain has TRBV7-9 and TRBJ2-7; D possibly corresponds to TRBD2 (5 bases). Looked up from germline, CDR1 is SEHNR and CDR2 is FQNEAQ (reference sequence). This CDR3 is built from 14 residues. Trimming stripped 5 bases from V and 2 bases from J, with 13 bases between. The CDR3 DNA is TGTGCCAGCAGCCAAAGCGGATCGGCCTACGAGCAGTACTTC. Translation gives CASSQSGSAYEQYF.

This CDR3 is CASSQPSGLAKNIQYF. The DNA for the CDR3 is TGTGCCAGCAGCCAACCTAGCGGACTAGCCAAAAACATTCAGTACTTC. V usage is TRBV7-9 and J usage is TRBJ2-4; 7 bases are shared with TRBD2. V lost 5 bases and J lost 0; bases outside the gene matches: 7. The CDR3 length is 16 residues. Looked up from germline, CDR1 is SEHNR and CDR2 is FQNEAQ (reference sequence).

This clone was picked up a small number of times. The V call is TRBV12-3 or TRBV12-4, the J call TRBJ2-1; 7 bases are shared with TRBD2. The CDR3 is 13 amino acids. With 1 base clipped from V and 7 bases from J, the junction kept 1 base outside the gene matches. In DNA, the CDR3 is TGTGCCAGCAGTTTAGGGGGGGGGAATGAGCAGTTCTTC. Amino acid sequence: CASSLGGGNEQFF.

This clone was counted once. The CDR3 coding sequence is TGTGCCAGCAGCGTCGGGGGGCACTCCTACGAGCAGTACTTC. Amino acids: CASSVGGHSYEQYF. The gene calls are TRBV9 and TRBJ2-7; D perhaps matches TRBD2 (7 bases). This CDR3 has 14 amino acids. V was clipped by 2 bases and J by 0 bases, with 9 bases between them. CDR1 and CDR2 (germline): SGDLS, YYNGEE.

The CDR3 loop reads CASSMTDRGLYEQYF. DNA for the CDR3: TGTGCCAGTAGTATGACAGACAGGGGGCTTTACGAGCAGTACTTC. V usage is TRBV19 and J usage is TRBJ2-7; 10 positions match TRBD1. The J segment lost 4 bases and the V segment lost 3 bases, leaving 6 bases of the junction unmatched. CDR1 LNHDA and CDR2 SQIVND come from the germline V gene (reference sequence). This CDR3 contains 15 residues.

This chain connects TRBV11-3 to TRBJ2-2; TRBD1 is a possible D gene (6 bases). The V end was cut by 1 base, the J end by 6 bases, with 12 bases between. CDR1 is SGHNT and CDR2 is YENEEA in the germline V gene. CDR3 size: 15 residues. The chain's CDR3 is CASSLVYRQAGELFF. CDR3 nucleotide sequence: TGTGCCAGCAGCTTAGTTTACCGACAGGCCGGGGAGCTGTTTTTT.

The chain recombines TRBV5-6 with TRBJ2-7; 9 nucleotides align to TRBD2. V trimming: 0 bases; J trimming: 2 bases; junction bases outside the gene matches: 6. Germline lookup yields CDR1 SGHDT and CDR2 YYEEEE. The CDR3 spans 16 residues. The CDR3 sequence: CASSLASEREAYEQYF. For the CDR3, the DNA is TGTGCCAGCAGCTTGGCGTCCGAGCGGGAGGCCTACGAGCAGTACTTC.